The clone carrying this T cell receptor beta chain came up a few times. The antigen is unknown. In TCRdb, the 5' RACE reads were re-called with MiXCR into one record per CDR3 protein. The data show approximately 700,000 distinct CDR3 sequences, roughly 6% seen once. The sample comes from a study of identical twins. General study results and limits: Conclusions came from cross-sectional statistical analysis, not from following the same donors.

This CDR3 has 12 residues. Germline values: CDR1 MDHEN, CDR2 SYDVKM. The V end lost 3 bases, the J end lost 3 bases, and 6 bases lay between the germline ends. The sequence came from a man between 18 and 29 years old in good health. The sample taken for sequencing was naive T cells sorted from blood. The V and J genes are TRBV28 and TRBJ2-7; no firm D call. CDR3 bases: TGTGCCAGCAGTTTGTCGCACTACGAGCAGTACTTC. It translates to CASSLSHYEQYF.